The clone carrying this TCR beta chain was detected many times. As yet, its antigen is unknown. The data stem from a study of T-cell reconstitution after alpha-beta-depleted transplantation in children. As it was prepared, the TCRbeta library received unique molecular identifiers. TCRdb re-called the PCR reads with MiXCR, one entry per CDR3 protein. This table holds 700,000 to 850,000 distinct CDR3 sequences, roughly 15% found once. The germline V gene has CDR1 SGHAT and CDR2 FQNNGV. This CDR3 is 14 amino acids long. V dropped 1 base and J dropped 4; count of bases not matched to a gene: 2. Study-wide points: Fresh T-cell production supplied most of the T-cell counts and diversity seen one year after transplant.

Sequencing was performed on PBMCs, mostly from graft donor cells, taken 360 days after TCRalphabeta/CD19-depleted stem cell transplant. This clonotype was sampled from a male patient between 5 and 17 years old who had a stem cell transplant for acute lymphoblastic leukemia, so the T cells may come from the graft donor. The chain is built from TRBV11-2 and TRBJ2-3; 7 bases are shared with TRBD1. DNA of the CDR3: TGTGCCAGCAGCTTAGTAGGGACAGCAGATACGCAGTATTTT. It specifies CASSLVGTADTQYF.